This is a list of T cell receptor beta chains from one sample in a study of human T cells and chemical hapten exposure. MiXCR, run by TCRdb on the RACE reads, gives a single entry per CDR3 protein. The repertoire has more than 90,000 distinct CDR3 sequences, about 10% of them found once; the top ten carry 2.5% to 4%. This specimen consisted of whole blood, obtained in connection with sensitization to the hapten diphenylcyclopropenone (DPC). The receptors were sampled from a middle-aged woman with alopecia areata. Some clones in this sample may be carry-over from other donors' samples. The CDR3 runs from the conserved cysteine through the conserved F or W. D genes are given only for firm matches. Only some rows state a clone size, as once, few, many or a class for expanded clones.

>TRBV29-1|TRBJ2-1|many|NA
TGCAGCGTATATTCGCCCCTTGTGATGCAGCAGTTCTTC
CSVYSPLVMQQFF
>TRBV24-1|TRBJ2-3|NA|TRBD2
TGTGCCACCAGATTAGCGGGACCCACAGATACGCAGTATTTT
CATRLAGPTDTQYF
>TRBV20-1|TRBJ2-1|many|TRBD2
TGCAGTGCTAGAGAGGCGGGAGGGCCAGGGTATGAGCAGTTCTTC
CSAREAGGPGYEQFF
>TRBV20-1|TRBJ2-7|few|NA
TGCAGTGCTAGTCAGACTACTACCTACGAGCAGTACTTC
CSASQTTTYEQYF
>TRBV12-3/TRBV12-4|TRBJ2-2|few|NA
TGTGCCAGCAGCGGGACCTACGGGGAGCTGTTTTTT
CASSGTYGELFF
>TRBV29-1|TRBJ1-1|medium-sized|NA
TGCAGCGTTAAGAACACTGAAGCTTTCTTT
CSVKNTEAFF
>TRBV10-2|TRBJ2-2|many|TRBD2
TGCGCCAGCAGTGGACTGGTTGGGGCCGCGGGAGGGATTACCGGGGAGCTGTTTTTT
CASSGLVGAAGGITGELFF
>TRBV19|TRBJ1-5|few|NA
TGTGCCAGTAACGCGCCCCAGGGGCCCCAGCATTTT
CASNAPQGPQHF
>TRBV6-1|TRBJ2-1|few|TRBD1
TGTGCCAGCAGTGTACCGGGACAGGGCTCCTACAATGAGCAGTTCTTC
CASSVPGQGSYNEQFF
>TRBV29-1|TRBJ2-7|medium-sized|TRBD2
TGCAGCGTTGAAGCGGTAGGGCTAGCGGGGGGGTTCTCCTACGAGCAGTACTTC
CSVEAVGLAGGFSYEQYF
>TRBV18|TRBJ2-2|few|NA
TGTGCCAGCTCCCCGGAGAAGCGGAACACCGGGGAGCTGTTTTTT
CASSPEKRNTGELFF
>TRBV7-9|TRBJ1-2|few|TRBD1
TGTGCCAGCAGCCCAGGAGGGACAGCCTTCTATGGCTACACCTTC
CASSPGGTAFYGYTF
>TRBV7-2|TRBJ2-5|many|NA
TGTGCCAGCAAGAAAGGATCGGAGACCCAGTACTTC
CASKKGSETQYF
>TRBV7-8|TRBJ2-1|few|TRBD2
TGTGCCAGCAGCCCCGGGACTAGCGGGGGGGTGAGTGAGCAGTTCTTC
CASSPGTSGGVSEQFF
>TRBV6-2/TRBV6-3|TRBJ2-1|NA|NA
TGTGCCAGCTCCTCACGGGACGGGGGGCTTTACAATGAGCAGTTCTTC
CASSSRDGGLYNEQFF